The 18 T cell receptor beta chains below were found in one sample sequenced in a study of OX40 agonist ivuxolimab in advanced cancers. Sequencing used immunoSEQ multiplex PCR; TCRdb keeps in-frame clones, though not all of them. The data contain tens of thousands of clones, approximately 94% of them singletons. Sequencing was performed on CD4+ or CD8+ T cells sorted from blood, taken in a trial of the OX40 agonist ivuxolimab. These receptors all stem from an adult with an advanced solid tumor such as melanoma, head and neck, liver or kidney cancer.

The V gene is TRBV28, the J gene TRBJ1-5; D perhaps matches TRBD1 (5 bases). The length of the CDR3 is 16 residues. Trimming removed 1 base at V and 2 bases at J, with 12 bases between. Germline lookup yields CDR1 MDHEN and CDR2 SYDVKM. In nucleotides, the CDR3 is TGTGCCAGCAGTTTATATCCGGGGGAGGGCAATCAGCCCCAGCATTTT. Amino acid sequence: CASSLYPGEGNQPQHF.

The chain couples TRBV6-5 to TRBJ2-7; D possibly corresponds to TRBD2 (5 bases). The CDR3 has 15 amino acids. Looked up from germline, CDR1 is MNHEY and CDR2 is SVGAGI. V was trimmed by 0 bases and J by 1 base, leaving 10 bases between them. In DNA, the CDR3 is TGTGCCAGCAGTTACTCGAGGCTAGCTTCCTACGAGCAGTACTTC. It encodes CASSYSRLASYEQYF.

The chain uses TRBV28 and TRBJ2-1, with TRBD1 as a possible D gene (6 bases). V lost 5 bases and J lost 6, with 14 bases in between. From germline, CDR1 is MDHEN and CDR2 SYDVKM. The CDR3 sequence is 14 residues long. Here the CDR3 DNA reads TGTGCCAGCAGTCCTCTTGGGGGCCCCAATGAGCAGTTCTTC. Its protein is CASSPLGGPNEQFF.

DNA for the CDR3: TGTGCCAGCAGCTTAGTCTTGCAGTTCTTC. This translates into CASSLVLQFF. The chain joins TRBV13 to TRBJ2-1; D call uncertain. The CDR3 covers 10 residues. Looked up from germline, CDR1 is PRHDT and CDR2 is FYEKMQ (reference sequence). V was pared by 1 base and J by 12 bases, with 4 bases between.

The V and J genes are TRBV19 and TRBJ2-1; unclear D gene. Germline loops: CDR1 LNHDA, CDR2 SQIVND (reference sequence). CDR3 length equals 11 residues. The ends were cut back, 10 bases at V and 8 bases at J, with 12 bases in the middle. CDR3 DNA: TGTGCCACAACGCTGGTCGATGAGCAGTTCTTC. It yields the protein CATTLVDEQFF.

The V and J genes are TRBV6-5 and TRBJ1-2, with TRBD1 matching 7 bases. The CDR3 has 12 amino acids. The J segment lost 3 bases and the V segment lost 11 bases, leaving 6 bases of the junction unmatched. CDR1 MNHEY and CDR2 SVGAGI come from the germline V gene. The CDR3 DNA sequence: TGTGCCGCAAAGACAGGGTACTATGGCTACACCTTC. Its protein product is CAAKTGYYGYTF.

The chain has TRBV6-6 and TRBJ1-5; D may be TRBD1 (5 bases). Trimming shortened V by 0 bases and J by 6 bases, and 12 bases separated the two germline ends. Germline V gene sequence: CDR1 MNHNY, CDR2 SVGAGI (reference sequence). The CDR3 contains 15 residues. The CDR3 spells CASSYSTGGVQPQHF. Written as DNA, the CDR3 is TGTGCCAGCAGTTACTCGACGGGGGGGGTTCAGCCCCAGCATTTT.

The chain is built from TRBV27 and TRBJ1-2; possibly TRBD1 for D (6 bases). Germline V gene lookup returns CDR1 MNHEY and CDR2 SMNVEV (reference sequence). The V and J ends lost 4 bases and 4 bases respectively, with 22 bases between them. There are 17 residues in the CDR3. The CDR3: CASSSLAPQGGTYGYTF. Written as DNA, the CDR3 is TGTGCCAGCAGTTCCCTTGCCCCACAGGGAGGTACCTATGGCTACACCTTC.

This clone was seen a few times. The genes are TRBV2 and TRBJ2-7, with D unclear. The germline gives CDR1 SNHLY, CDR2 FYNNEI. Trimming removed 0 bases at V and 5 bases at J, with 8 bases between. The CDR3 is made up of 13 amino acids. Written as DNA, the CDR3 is TGTGCCAGCAGTGAAGCAGGCGGCCACGAGCAGTACTTC. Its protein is CASSEAGGHEQYF. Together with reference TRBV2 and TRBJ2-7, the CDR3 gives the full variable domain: EPEVTQTPSHQVTQMGQEVILRCVPISNHLYFYWYRQILGQKVEFLVSFYNNEISEKSEIFDDQFSVERPDGSNFTLKIRSTKLEDSAMYFCASSEAGGHEQYFGPGTRLTVT.

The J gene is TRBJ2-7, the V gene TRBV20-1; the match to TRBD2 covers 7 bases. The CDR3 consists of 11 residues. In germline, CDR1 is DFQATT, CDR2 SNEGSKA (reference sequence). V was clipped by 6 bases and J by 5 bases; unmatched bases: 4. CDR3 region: CSASAGHEQYF. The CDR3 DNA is TGCAGTGCCTCAGCGGGGCACGAGCAGTACTTC.

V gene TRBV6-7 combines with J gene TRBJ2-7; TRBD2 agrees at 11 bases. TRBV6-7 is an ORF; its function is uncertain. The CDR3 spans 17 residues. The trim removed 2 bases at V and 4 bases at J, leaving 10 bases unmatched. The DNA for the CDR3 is TGTGCCAGCAGTTACACCCTTACTAGCGGGAGCCAATACGAGCAGTACTTC. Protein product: CASSYTLTSGSQYEQYF.

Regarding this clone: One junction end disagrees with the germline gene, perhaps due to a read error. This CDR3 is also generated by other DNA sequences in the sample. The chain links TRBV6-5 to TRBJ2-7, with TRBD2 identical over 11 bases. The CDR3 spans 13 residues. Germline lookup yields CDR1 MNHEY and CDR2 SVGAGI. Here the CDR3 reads CASSGREDYEQYF. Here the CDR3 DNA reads TGCGCCAGTAGCGGGAGGGAAGATTACGAGCAGTACTTC.

The DNA of the CDR3 is TGTGCCAGCAGCCAAGCCACTCCGTTGGTGGCGGGGGGCTCCTACGAGCAGTACTTC. Translated, it gives CASSQATPLVAGGSYEQYF. The V gene is TRBV4-2, the J gene TRBJ2-7; 8 bases map to TRBD2. V was pared by 1 base and J by 0 bases, with 14 bases of the junction left unmatched. There are 19 residues in the CDR3. Germline V lookup: CDR1 LGHNA, CDR2 YNFKEQ.

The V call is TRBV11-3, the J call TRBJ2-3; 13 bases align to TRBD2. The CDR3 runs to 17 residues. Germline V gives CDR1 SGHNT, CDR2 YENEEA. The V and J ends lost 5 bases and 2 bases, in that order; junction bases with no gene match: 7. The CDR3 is CASSGTSGRGVTDTQYF. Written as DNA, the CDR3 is TGTGCCAGCAGCGGAACTAGCGGGAGGGGGGTCACAGATACGCAGTATTTT.

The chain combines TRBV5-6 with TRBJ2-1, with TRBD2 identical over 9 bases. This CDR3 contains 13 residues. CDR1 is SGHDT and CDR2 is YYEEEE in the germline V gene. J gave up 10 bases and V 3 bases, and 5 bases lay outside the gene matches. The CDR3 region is CASSSVAGVEQFF. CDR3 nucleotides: TGTGCCAGCAGCTCGGTAGCGGGAGTGGAGCAGTTCTTC.

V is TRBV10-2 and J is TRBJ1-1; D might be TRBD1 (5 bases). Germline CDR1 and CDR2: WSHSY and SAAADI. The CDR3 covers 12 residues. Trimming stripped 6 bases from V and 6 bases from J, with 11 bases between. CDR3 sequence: CASRPDTAEAFF. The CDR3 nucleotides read TGCGCCAGCAGACCGGACACGGCTGAAGCTTTCTTT.

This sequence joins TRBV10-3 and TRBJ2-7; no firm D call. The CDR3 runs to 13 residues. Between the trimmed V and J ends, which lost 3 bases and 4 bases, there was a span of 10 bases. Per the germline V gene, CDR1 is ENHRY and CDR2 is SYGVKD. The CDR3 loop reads CAISEGESYEQYF. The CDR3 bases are TGTGCCATCAGTGAAGGCGAATCGTACGAGCAGTACTTC.

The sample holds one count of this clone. CDR3 sequence: CASLTGMGNQPQHF. CDR3 DNA sequence: TGTGCCAGCCTGACAGGGATGGGCAATCAGCCCCAGCATTTT. The genes are TRBV28 and TRBJ1-5, with 7 bases matching TRBD1. Germline V gene sequence: CDR1 MDHEN, CDR2 SYDVKM. Trimming cost V 8 bases and J 2 bases; bases outside gene matches: 6. The CDR3 spans 14 residues.